This T cell receptor beta chain comes out of a study of T-cell memory formation after mild COVID-19. Study details: There were largely donor-specific TCR clusters.

The CDR3 covers 14 residues. J lost 3 bases, V lost 6 bases, and 8 bases had no gene match. The germline V gene encodes CDR1 SQVTM and CDR2 ANQGSEA. General study results and limits: While clones contracting from day 15 to 85 were balanced between CD4 and CD8, later expanders leaned CD4+. Some clones that responded were present in memory (sampled pre-infection), which suggests cross-reactive memory joined.

It was 5'RACE with constant-segment primers that produced the TCR alpha and TCR beta cDNA libraries, which carried sample barcodes and UMIs. TCRdb used MiXCR to reprocess the 5' RACE reads, holding one entry per CDR3 protein. This sample has 260,000 or so distinct CDR3 sequences, with approximately 16% found just once. Details on this clonotype: The antigen is undetermined.

Sequencing was carried out using PBMCs or a T cell subset sorted from them (not recorded which). The sequence was collected from a man younger than 30 who had mild COVID-19 (a few samples of this study predate the infection). Cell type and time point are not known. The chain couples TRBV29-1 to TRBJ2-7; 10 bases are a match to TRBD1. CDR3 amino acids: CSVADRGLLYEQYV. CDR3 nucleotide sequence: TGCAGCGTCGCCGACAGGGGGCTTCTCTACGAGCAGTACGTC.